This paragraph covers one TCR beta chain sequence. Its antigen is unknown. These data belong to a study of shared clonotypes between healthy human individuals. Notes on the study in general: The study found lower generation probabilities in non-shared clonotypes than in those shared by all four donors.

CDR3 length: 14 amino acids. CDR1 SEHNR and CDR2 FQNEAQ come from the germline V gene (reference sequence). Trimming took off 3 bases at V and 5 bases at J, with 13 bases between the two ends. Assay used: immunoSEQ multiplex PCR; TCRdb lists only in-frame clones, some missing. The table shows 150,000 to 200,000 clones, with 65% to 80% occurring only once. J is TRBJ2-5 and V is TRBV7-9; D is unresolved. This clonotype was obtained from a man in his thirties or forties in good health. Sequencing was carried out using memory CD4+ T cells sorted from blood. Subset here: CD45RA-negative fraction. CDR3 loop: CASSLDEDWETQYF. The CDR3 DNA follows: TGTGCCAGCAGCTTGGACGAGGATTGGGAGACCCAGTACTTC.